This T cell receptor beta chain was documented in a study of breast tumors, draining lymph nodes, adjacent tissues. Broader study findings: Tumor T cell lymph node origin was a supported hypothesis, not proven.

Germline-derived CDR1 and CDR2 are MNHEY and SMNVEV (reference sequence). The CDR3 loop spans 14 amino acids. V dropped 4 bases and J dropped 3 bases, with 13 bases sitting between them. Many counts were recorded for this clonotype. Its antigen remains unidentified. Samples came from axillary lymph nodes draining the breast cancer. TCRdb reprocessed the multiplex PCR reads via MiXCR and lists one record per CDR3 protein. The data hold some 130,000 distinct CDR3 sequences, with roughly 21% observed a single time. The chain links TRBV27 to TRBJ2-7; D is tentatively TRBD1 or TRBD2 (7 bases each). The sequence was collected from a female donor with breast cancer. Some clones in this sample may be carry-over from other donors' samples. Sequencing was performed on axillary lymph node tissue. The CDR3 region is CASSSRGGYYEQYF. As DNA, the CDR3 is TGTGCCAGCAGTTCCAGGGGGGGATACTACGAGCAGTACTTC.